These T cell receptor beta chains were read from a single sample in a study of blood T cell repertoires in COVID-19. The repertoire was sequenced with immunoSEQ multiplex PCR; TCRdb's copy has only in-frame clones and lacks some. Of approximately 190,000 clones in the sample, about four fifths were seen once. Sequencing was performed on PBMCs or T cells enriched from blood (not recorded which). Receptors were obtained from a man aged 35 to 55 who had recovered from COVID-19. CDR3s include the opening cysteine and the closing phenylalanine or tryptophan. The order of the fields is clone size, D gene, J gene, V gene, CDR3 DNA, CDR3 protein. The D gene is left open where the match is weak. Only some rows state a clone size, as once, few, many or a class for expanded clones.

. TRBD1 TRBJ1-4 TRBV5-1 TGCGCCAGCAGCTGGGGGACAGGGGAGGATGGGGAACTGTTTTTT CASSWGTGEDGELFF
. . TRBJ1-4 TRBV6-5 TGTGCCAGCAGTTACAGCCAGGGCGCTAATGAAAAACTGTTTTTT CASSYSQGANEKLFF
. TRBD1 TRBJ1-2 TRBV6-5 TGTGCCAGCAGTTACTCATGGGGAGGAGGGGGCGGCTACACCTTC CASSYSWGGGGGYTF
. . TRBJ2-6 TRBV5-5 TGTGCCAGCAGCGCAAGAGCTGGGGCCAACGTCCTGACTTTC CASSARAGANVLTF
. TRBD1 TRBJ1-2 TRBV29-1 TGCAGCGTTGAAGGAGAGGGGGCGAGTGGCTACACCTTC CSVEGEGASGYTF
. . TRBJ1-2 TRBV7-8 TGTGCCAGCAGCGCCTCCTCAGGGGCCAACTATGGCTACACCTTC CASSASSGANYGYTF
. . TRBJ1-1 TRBV5-6 TGTGCCAGCAGCTTTAGAGGGGAGGGCACTGAAGCTTTCTTT CASSFRGEGTEAFF
. . TRBJ1-1 TRBV7-2 TGTGCCAGCAGCCTGACGGGACATTTGAACACTGAAGCTTTCTTT CASSLTGHLNTEAFF
. . TRBJ1-4 TRBV2 TGTGCCAGCAGAGCGGAGATCCGGAATGAAAAACTGTTTTTT CASRAEIRNEKLFF
. . TRBJ1-5 TRBV12-3/TRBV12-4 TGTGCCAGCAGTTTTCGGAGCAATCAGCCCCAGCATTTT CASSFRSNQPQHF
once TRBD1 TRBJ1-5 TRBV6-2/TRBV6-3 TGTGCCAGCAGCCCGAAGGGGGCGCGTAGCAATCAGCCCCAGCATTTT CASSPKGARSNQPQHF
. . TRBJ1-1 TRBV12-3/TRBV12-4 TGTGCCAGCACCTTGAACACTGAAGCTTTCTTT CASTLNTEAFF
few TRBD1 TRBJ1-2 TRBV28 TGTGCCAGCCTGACAGGGAGGACCCATGGCTACACCTTC CASLTGRTHGYTF
once . TRBJ1-5 TRBV5-6 TGTGCCAGCAGCTTGAACGGCGGTACTAGCAATCAGCCCCAGCATTTT CASSLNGGTSNQPQHF
. . TRBJ1-2 TRBV14 TGTGCCAGCAGCCGGACGACAGGCCCTTACGGCTACACCTTC CASSRTTGPYGYTF